This entry features one T cell receptor (beta chain) sequence. The CDR3 covers 13 residues. The V gene's germline CDR1 is MGHDK and CDR2 SYGVNS. The V gene lost 0 bases and the J gene lost 7 bases, with 10 bases spanning the gap. This sample is drawn from a study of T cell responses to AZD1222 COVID-19 vaccine. Sequenced by immunoSEQ multiplex PCR; TCRdb stores in-frame clones only, minus some. Here the sample spans about 120,000 clones, roughly 90% being singletons. This chain links TRBV25-1 with TRBJ2-7; D is unresolved. The material was peripheral blood, obtained on day 0 of AZD1222 vaccination. The source of this sequence is an adult in good health. The DNA of the CDR3 is TGTGCCAGCAGTGAATACGGCACGGTAGAGCAGTACTTC. Its translation is CASSEYGTVEQYF.